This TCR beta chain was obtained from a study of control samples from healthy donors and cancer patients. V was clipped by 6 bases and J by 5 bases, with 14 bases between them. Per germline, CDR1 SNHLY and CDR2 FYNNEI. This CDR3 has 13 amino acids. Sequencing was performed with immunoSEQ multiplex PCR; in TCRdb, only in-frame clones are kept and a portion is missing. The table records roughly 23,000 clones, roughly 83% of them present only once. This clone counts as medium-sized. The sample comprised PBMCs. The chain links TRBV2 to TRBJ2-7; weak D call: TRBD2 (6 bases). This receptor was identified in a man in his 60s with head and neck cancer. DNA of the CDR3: TGTGCCAGCAGCGACGGGGGAGCGGACGAGCAGTACTTC. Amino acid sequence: CASSDGGADEQYF.